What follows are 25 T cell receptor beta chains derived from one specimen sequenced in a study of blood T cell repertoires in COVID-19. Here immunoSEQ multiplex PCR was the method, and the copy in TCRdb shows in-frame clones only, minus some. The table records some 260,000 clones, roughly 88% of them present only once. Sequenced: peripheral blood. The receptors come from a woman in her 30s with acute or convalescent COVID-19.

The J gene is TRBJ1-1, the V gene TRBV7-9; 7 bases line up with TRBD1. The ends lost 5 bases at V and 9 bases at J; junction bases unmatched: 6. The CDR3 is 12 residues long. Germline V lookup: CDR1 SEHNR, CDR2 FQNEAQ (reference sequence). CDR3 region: CASSPPGQQAFF. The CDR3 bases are TGTGCCAGCAGCCCACCGGGACAGCAAGCTTTCTTT.

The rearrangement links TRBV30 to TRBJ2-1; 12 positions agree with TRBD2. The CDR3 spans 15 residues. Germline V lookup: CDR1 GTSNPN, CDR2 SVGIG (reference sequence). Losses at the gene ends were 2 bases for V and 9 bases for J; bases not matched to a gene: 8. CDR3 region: CAWSRLAGEWSEQFF. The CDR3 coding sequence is TGTGCCTGGAGTCGACTAGCGGGAGAGTGGAGTGAGCAGTTCTTC. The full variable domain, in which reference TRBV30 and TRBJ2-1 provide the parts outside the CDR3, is SQTIHQWPATLVQPVGSPLSLECTVEGTSNPNLYWYRQAAGRGLQLLFYSVGIGQISSEVPQNLSASRPQDRQFILSSKKLLLSDSGFYLCAWSRLAGEWSEQFFGPGTRLTVL.

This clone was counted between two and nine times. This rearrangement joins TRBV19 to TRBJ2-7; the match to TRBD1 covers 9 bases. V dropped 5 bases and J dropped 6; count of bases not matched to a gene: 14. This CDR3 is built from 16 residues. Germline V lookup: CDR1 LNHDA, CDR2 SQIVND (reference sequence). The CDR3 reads CASSEGTGFGSREQYF. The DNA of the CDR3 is TGTGCCAGTAGTGAAGGGACAGGGTTCGGTTCGCGCGAGCAGTACTTC.

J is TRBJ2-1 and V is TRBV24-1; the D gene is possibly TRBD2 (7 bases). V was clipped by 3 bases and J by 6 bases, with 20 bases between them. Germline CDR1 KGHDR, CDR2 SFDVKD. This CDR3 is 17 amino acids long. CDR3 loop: CATSDPTGGRAGNEQFF. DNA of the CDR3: TGTGCCACCAGTGATCCCACCGGGGGGCGGGCCGGCAATGAGCAGTTCTTC.

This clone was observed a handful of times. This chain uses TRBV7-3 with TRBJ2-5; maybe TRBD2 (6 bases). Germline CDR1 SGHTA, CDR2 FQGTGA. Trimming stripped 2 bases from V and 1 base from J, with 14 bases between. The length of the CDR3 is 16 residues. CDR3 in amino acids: CASSLVPRGGQETQYF. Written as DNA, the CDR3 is TGTGCCAGCAGCTTAGTCCCGCGGGGCGGCCAAGAGACCCAGTACTTC. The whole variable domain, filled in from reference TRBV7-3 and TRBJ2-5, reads GAGVSQTPSNKVTEKGKYVELRCDPISGHTALYWYRQSLGQGPEFLIYFQGTGAADDSGLPNDRFFAVRPEGSVSTLKIQRTERGDSAVYLCASSLVPRGGQETQYFGPGTRLLVL.

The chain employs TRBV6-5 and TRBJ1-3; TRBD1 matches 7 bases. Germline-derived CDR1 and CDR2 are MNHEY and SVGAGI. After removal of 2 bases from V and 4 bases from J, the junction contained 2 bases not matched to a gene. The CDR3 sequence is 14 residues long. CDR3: CASSYGTAGNTIYF. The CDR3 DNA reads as TGTGCCAGCAGTTACGGGACAGCCGGAAACACCATATATTTT.

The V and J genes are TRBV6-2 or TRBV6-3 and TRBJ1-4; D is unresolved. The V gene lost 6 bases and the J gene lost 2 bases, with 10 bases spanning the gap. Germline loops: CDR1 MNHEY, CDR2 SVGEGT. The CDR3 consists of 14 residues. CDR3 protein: CASSRGLTNEKLFF. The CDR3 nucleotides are TGTGCCAGCAGCCGCGGGCTCACTAATGAAAAACTGTTTTTT.

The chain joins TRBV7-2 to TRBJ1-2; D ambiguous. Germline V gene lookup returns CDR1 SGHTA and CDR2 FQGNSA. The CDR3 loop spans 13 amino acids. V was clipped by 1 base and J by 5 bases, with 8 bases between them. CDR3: CASSLVIGYGYTF. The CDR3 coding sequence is TGTGCCAGCAGCTTAGTTATCGGGTATGGCTACACCTTC.

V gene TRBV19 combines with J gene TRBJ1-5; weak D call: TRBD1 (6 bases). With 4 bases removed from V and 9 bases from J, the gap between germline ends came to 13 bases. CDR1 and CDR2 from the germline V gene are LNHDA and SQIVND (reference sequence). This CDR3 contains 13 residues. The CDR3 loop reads CASSNRVERPQHF. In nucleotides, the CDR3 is TGTGCCAGTAGTAACAGGGTAGAGCGGCCCCAGCATTTT.

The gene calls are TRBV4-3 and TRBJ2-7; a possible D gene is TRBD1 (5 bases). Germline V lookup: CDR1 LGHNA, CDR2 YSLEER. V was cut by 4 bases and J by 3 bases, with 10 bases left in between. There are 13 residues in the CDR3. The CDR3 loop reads CASSRDSFYEQYF. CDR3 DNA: TGCGCCAGCAGCCGCGACAGCTTCTACGAGCAGTACTTC.

The DNA for the CDR3 is TGTGCCAGCAGCTTCCGACGACAGGGCTCTGGCTACACCTTC. It codes for CASSFRRQGSGYTF. The V and J genes are TRBV5-6 and TRBJ1-2; the match to TRBD1 covers 7 bases. Germline V lookup: CDR1 SGHDT, CDR2 YYEEEE. The CDR3 totals 14 residues. V lost 2 bases, J lost 7 bases, and 8 bases stayed unmatched.

CDR3 nucleotide sequence: TGTGCCAGCAGTGGGGGACTAGCGGGAGTTGGAGATACGCAGTATTTT. As protein: CASSGGLAGVGDTQYF. The chain combines TRBV6-2 or TRBV6-3 with TRBJ2-3, with 14 bases lining up with TRBD2. Trimming at V came to 5 bases and at J to 5 bases, leaving 6 bases not matched to a gene. Germline values: CDR1 MNHEY, CDR2 SVGEGT. The CDR3 covers 16 residues.

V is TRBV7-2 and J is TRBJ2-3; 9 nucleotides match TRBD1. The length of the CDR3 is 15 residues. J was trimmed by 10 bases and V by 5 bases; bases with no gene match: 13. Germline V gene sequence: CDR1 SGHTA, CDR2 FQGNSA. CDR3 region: CASSLHRDRVGAQYF. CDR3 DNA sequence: TGTGCCAGCAGCCTCCACCGGGACAGGGTTGGAGCGCAGTATTTT.

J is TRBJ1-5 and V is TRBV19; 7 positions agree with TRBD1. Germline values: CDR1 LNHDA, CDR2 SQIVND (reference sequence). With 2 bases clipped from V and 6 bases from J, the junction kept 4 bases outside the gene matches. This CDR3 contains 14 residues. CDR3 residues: CASSIRGGRQPQHF. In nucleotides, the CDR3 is TGTGCCAGTAGTATAAGAGGGGGCCGTCAGCCCCAGCATTTT. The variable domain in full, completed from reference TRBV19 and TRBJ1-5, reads DGGITQSPKYLFRKEGQNVTLSCEQNLNHDAMYWYRQDPGQGLRLIYYSQIVNDFQKGDIAEGYSVSREKKESFPLTVTSAQKNPTAFYLCASSIRGGRQPQHFGDGTRLSIL.

The CDR3 loop is CASSERLAGGPRNEQFF. In DNA, the CDR3 is TGCGCCAGCAGTGAACGACTAGCGGGAGGGCCGAGGAATGAGCAGTTCTTC. The chain is built from TRBV10-2 and TRBJ2-1; the match to TRBD2 covers 14 bases. CDR3 size: 17 residues. Germline V lookup: CDR1 WSHSY, CDR2 SAAADI. Germline trimming cut 3 bases from V and 7 bases from J; bases unmatched to any gene: 8.

The CDR3 loop reads CASSKGSQGSYEQYF. The CDR3 region has the DNA TGTGCCAGCAGCAAGGGGTCACAGGGATCCTACGAGCAGTACTTC. This chain connects TRBV7-7 to TRBJ2-7; D is possibly TRBD1 (6 bases). The length of the CDR3 is 15 residues. The V gene lost 5 bases and the J gene lost 1 base, with 15 bases spanning the gap. CDR1 SSHAT and CDR2 FNYEAQ come from the germline V gene (reference sequence).

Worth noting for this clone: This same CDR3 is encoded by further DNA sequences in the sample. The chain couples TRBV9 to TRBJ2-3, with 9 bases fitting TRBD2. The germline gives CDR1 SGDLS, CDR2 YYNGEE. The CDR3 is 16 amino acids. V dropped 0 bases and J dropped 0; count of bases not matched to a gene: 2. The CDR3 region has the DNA TGTGCCAGCAGCGTAGGAACTAGCGGGAGCACAGATACGCAGTATTTT. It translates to CASSVGTSGSTDTQYF.

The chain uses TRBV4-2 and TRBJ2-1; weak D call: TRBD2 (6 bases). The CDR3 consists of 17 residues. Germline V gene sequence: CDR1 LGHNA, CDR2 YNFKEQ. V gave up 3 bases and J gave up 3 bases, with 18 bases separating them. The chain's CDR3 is CASSHLRVEGFYNEQFF. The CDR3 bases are TGTGCCAGCAGCCATCTCCGCGTGGAGGGATTCTACAATGAGCAGTTCTTC.

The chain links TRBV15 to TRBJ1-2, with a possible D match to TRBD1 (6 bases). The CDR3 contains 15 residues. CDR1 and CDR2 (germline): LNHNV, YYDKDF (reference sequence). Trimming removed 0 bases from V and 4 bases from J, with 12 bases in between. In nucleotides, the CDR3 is TGTGCCACCAGCAGAGATCGGGGGGCGGGCTATGGCTACACCTTC. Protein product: CATSRDRGAGYGYTF.

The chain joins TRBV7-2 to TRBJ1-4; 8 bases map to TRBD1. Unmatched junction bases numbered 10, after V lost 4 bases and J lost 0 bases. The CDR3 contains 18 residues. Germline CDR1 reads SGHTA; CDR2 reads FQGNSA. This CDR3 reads CASSSRQGSNATNEKLFF. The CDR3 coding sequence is TGTGCCAGCAGCTCGCGACAGGGGAGTAATGCAACTAATGAAAAACTGTTTTTT.

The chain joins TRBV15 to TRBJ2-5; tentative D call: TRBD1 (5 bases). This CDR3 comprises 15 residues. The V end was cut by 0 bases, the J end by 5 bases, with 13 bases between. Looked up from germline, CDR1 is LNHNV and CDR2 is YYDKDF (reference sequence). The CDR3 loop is CATSRDPGIRETQYF. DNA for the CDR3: TGTGCCACCAGCAGAGATCCAGGGATAAGGGAGACCCAGTACTTC.

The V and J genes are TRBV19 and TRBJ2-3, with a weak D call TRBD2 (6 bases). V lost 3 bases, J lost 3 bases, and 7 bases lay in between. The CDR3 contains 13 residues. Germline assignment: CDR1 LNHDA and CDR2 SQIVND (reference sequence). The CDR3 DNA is TGTGCCAGTAGTATTGGGAGGACAGATACGCAGTATTTT. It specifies CASSIGRTDTQYF.

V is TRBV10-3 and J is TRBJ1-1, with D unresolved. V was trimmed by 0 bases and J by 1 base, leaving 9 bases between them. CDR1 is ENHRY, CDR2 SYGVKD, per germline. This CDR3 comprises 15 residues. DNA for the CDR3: TGTGCCATCAGTGAGTCGTGGGCTGAGAACACTGAAGCTTTCTTT. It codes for CAISESWAENTEAFF.

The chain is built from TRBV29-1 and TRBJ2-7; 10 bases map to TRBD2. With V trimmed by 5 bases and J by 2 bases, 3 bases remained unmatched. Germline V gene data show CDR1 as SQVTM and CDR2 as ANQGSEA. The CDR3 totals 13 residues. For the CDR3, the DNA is TGCAGCGTTATAGCGGGAGGAACCTACGAGCAGTACTTC. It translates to CSVIAGGTYEQYF.

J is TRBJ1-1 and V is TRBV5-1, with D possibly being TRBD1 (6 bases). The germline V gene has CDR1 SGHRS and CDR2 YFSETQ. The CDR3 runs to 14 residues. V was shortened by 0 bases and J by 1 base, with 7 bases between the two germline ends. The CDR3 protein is CASSLGQENTEAFF. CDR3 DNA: TGCGCCAGCAGCTTGGGACAGGAGAACACTGAAGCTTTCTTT.